A selection of T cell receptor beta chains follows, all from one sample in a study of T cell repertoires in cytomegalovirus infection. TCRdb reprocessed the reads via MiXCR and lists one record per CDR3 protein. Altogether about 530,000 distinct CDR3 sequences are present, approximately 25% being singletons, with the ten largest covering approximately 13%. Sequenced: PBMCs. The source is a human donor in good health (CMV status not recorded). Some clones in this sample may be carry-over from other donors' samples. CDR3s include the opening cysteine and the closing phenylalanine or tryptophan. D genes are given only for firm matches. Expanded clones get a size class; other rows say once, few or many, or leave the size out.

abundance	v_gene	j_gene	d_gene	CDR3aa	CDR3nt
.	TRBV7-3	TRBJ2-1	.	CASSPSSANNEQFF	TGTGCCAGCAGCCCCTCTAGCGCGAACAATGAGCAGTTCTTC
.	TRBV5-1	TRBJ2-3	TRBD2	CASSSMGLAGVTDTQYF	TGCGCCAGCAGCTCAATGGGACTAGCGGGAGTCACAGATACGCAGTATTTT
.	TRBV9	TRBJ2-1	.	CASSDEGRMYNEQFF	TGTGCCAGCAGCGATGAGGGGCGGATGTACAATGAGCAGTTCTTC
many	TRBV6-2/TRBV6-3	TRBJ2-1	.	CASSYPLWSSYNEQFF	TGTGCCAGCAGTTACCCCCTCTGGAGCTCCTACAATGAGCAGTTCTTC
few	TRBV20-1	TRBJ1-1	.	CSASSTPQGYTEAFF	TGCAGTGCTAGTTCCACTCCTCAGGGGTACACTGAAGCTTTCTTT
.	TRBV2	TRBJ1-5	.	CASSLGDGGSNQPQHF	TGTGCCAGCAGTTTAGGAGACGGGGGTAGCAATCAGCCCCAGCATTTT
few	TRBV19	TRBJ2-7	TRBD1	CASSPQRGQGGIEQYF	TGTGCCAGTAGTCCTCAAAGGGGACAGGGAGGGATCGAGCAGTACTTC
few	TRBV20-1	TRBJ2-7	.	CSAEVKFYEQYF	TGCAGTGCCGAAGTAAAGTTCTACGAGCAGTACTTC
.	TRBV24-1	TRBJ2-1	TRBD2	CATSDRAGSEQFF	TGTGCCACCAGTGACCGAGCGGGATCTGAGCAGTTCTTC
few	TRBV4-1	TRBJ1-1	.	CASSQGGYLNTEAFF	TGCGCCAGCAGCCAAGGTGGCTATCTGAACACTGAAGCTTTCTTT
few	TRBV6-5	TRBJ2-3	TRBD1	CASREWTGKDTQYF	TGTGCCAGCAGGGAGTGGACAGGGAAAGATACGCAGTATTTT
.	TRBV7-7	TRBJ2-5	.	CASSFNSETQYF	TGTGCCAGCAGCTTTAATTCGGAGACCCAGTACTTC
few	TRBV14	TRBJ2-5	.	CASSQEKTYQETQYF	TGTGCCAGCAGCCAAGAAAAGACTTACCAAGAGACCCAGTACTTC
few	TRBV6-6	TRBJ1-4	.	CASSLHQGSNEKLFF	TGTGCCAGCAGTCTCCACCAGGGCAGTAATGAAAAACTGTTTTTT
.	TRBV6-2/TRBV6-3	TRBJ2-7	TRBD2	CASSYKAGPSYEQYF	TGTGCCAGCAGTTACAAAGCGGGGCCCAGCTACGAGCAGTACTTC
many	TRBV7-2	TRBJ1-2	.	CASTVQAASNYGYTF	TGTGCCAGCACCGTCCAGGCGGCGTCTAACTATGGCTACACCTTC
many	TRBV7-8	TRBJ2-1	.	CASSFPGVGLNNEQFF	TGTGCCAGCAGCTTCCCAGGCGTGGGACTGAACAATGAGCAGTTCTTC
few	TRBV14	TRBJ1-5	.	CASSQFSGQPQHF	TGTGCCAGCAGCCAATTTTCTGGTCAGCCCCAGCATTTT
few	TRBV20-1	TRBJ2-1	TRBD2	CSAGGYNEQFF	TGCAGTGCCGGGGGGTACAATGAGCAGTTCTTC
few	TRBV7-3	TRBJ2-7	TRBD2	CASSTRSGTAYEQYF	TGTGCCAGCAGTACAAGGAGCGGGACTGCCTACGAGCAGTACTTC
few	TRBV19	TRBJ2-1	TRBD2	CASSIGGLAGEINEQFF	TGTGCCAGTAGTATTGGAGGACTAGCGGGAGAGATAAATGAGCAGTTCTTC
.	TRBV11-3	TRBJ1-1	.	CASSTRGLDTEAFF	TGTGCCAGCAGCACTAGGGGTCTCGACACTGAAGCTTTCTTT
.	TRBV7-2	TRBJ1-2	.	CASSLVGRGDGYGYTF	TGTGCCAGCAGCTTAGTTGGTCGGGGGGATGGTTATGGCTACACCTTC
few	TRBV29-1	TRBJ2-4	.	CSASQLLAKNIQYF	TGCAGCGCCTCTCAGCTTTTAGCCAAAAACATTCAGTACTTC
.	TRBV7-3	TRBJ2-7	.	CASSLEGTPLLGQYF	TGTGCCAGCAGCTTAGAGGGGACACCCTTGCTTGGGCAGTACTTC
.	TRBV12-3/TRBV12-4	TRBJ1-1	.	CAGNQVLNTEAFF	TGTGCCGGGAATCAGGTTTTGAACACTGAAGCTTTCTTT
.	TRBV6-6	TRBJ1-1	.	CASSDLVVGLTEAFF	TGTGCCAGCAGTGATCTTGTGGTAGGGCTCACTGAAGCTTTCTTT
many	TRBV7-2	TRBJ2-5	.	CASSLRHFQETQYF	TGTGCCAGCAGCCTACGACACTTTCAAGAGACCCAGTACTTC
few	TRBV6-2/TRBV6-3	TRBJ2-1	TRBD2	CASRFSGTSGRVTYNEQFF	TGTGCCAGCAGATTTTCGGGGACTAGCGGGAGGGTCACCTACAATGAGCAGTTCTTC
few	TRBV7-6	TRBJ2-2	TRBD1	CASRQGQGITGELFF	TGTGCCAGCAGACAGGGACAGGGAATCACCGGGGAGCTGTTTTTT
.	TRBV29-1	TRBJ2-3	.	CSVVGGPDTQYF	TGCAGCGTTGTGGGAGGCCCAGATACGCAGTATTTT
many	TRBV7-8	TRBJ1-4	.	CASSSGRVPRRDEKLFF	TGTGCCAGCAGCTCCGGCCGAGTGCCGAGAAGAGATGAAAAACTGTTTTTT
many	TRBV7-2	TRBJ2-3	.	CASRLRGSIDTQYF	TGTGCCAGCAGGCTGCGGGGTTCGATAGATACGCAGTATTTT
.	TRBV20-1	TRBJ2-1	TRBD2	CSARDASGPRRNEQFF	TGCAGTGCTAGAGATGCTAGCGGCCCCCGGAGGAATGAGCAGTTCTTC
few	TRBV7-9	TRBJ2-1	.	CASSLNNQPHNEQFF	TGTGCCAGCAGCTTAAATAACCAACCACACAATGAGCAGTTCTTC
few	TRBV28	TRBJ2-1	.	CASSPASGKFNEQFF	TGTGCCAGCAGTCCCGCCTCAGGGAAGTTTAATGAGCAGTTCTTC
.	TRBV7-3	TRBJ2-5	TRBD2	CASSLTAGLADKETQYF	TGTGCCAGCAGCTTAACTGCGGGACTAGCGGACAAAGAGACCCAGTACTTC
few	TRBV28	TRBJ1-2	.	CASSLVGAESYGYTF	TGTGCCAGCAGTTTAGTAGGGGCGGAGAGCTATGGCTACACCTTC
few	TRBV24-1	TRBJ2-2	.	CATSEPPSTNTGELFF	TGTGCCACCAGTGAGCCCCCTAGCACCAACACCGGGGAGCTGTTTTTT
.	TRBV5-4	TRBJ2-7	TRBD1	CASSHRTGFFYEQYF	TGTGCCAGCAGCCACCGGACAGGATTCTTCTACGAGCAGTACTTC
few	TRBV5-4	TRBJ2-3	TRBD2	CASSLILAEDTQYF	TGTGCCAGCAGCTTGATACTAGCGGAAGATACGCAGTATTTT
many	TRBV7-2	TRBJ2-7	.	CASSPFSRVTYEQYF	TGTGCCAGCAGCCCTTTCTCCCGGGTGACCTACGAGCAGTACTTC
few	TRBV6-5	TRBJ2-1	TRBD2	CASSPSGAGPYNEQFF	TGTGCCAGCAGTCCCTCAGGAGCGGGGCCCTACAATGAGCAGTTCTTC
few	TRBV12-3/TRBV12-4	TRBJ2-7	.	CASSFRQNTYEQYF	TGTGCCAGCAGTTTCCGTCAGAATACCTACGAGCAGTACTTC
.	TRBV6-4	TRBJ1-2	.	CASSPGNYYGYTF	TGTGCCAGTTCCCCGGGAAACTACTATGGCTACACCTTC
.	TRBV7-6	TRBJ1-1	.	CASSPFGGTSWGAFF	TGTGCCAGCAGCCCATTCGGCGGGACTTCCTGGGGAGCTTTCTTT
once	TRBV12-3/TRBV12-4	TRBJ2-1	.	CANSSTGVYNEQFF	TGTGCCAACAGTTCGACAGGAGTCTACAATGAGCAGTTCTTC
few	TRBV9	TRBJ2-3	.	CASSVVNTDTQYF	TGTGCCAGCAGCGTTGTCAACACAGATACGCAGTATTTT
once	TRBV28	TRBJ1-2	.	CASRTGSAGYTF	TGTGCCAGCAGAACCGGGTCGGCGGGCTACACCTTC
many	TRBV12-3/TRBV12-4	TRBJ2-6	.	CASTTGSSGANVLTF	TGTGCCAGCACTACAGGATCCTCTGGGGCCAACGTCCTGACTTTC
.	TRBV7-9	TRBJ2-7	.	CAMGGDSSYEQYF	TGTGCCATGGGGGGGGACAGCTCCTACGAGCAGTACTTC
.	TRBV10-3	TRBJ2-5	TRBD2	CAISGTSGSGETQYF	TGTGCCATCAGTGGGACTAGCGGGAGTGGGGAGACCCAGTACTTC